This entry lists 20 T cell receptor beta chains sequenced from one sample in a study of blood T cell repertoires in COVID-19. Profiled with immunoSEQ multiplex PCR; TCRdb holds only in-frame clones, not every one. The data contain 380,000 or so clones, 81% of them seen just once; the ten biggest clones take up 0.85% to 1.3%. The sequenced sample was peripheral blood. The receptors come from a human donor with acute or convalescent COVID-19. The donor label of this sample is uncertain.

The CDR3 DNA follows: TGTGCCACCAGTGATTCCTCGACAGCATACACCGGGGAGCTGTTTTTT. Protein sequence: CATSDSSTAYTGELFF. The chain is built from TRBV24-1 and TRBJ2-2; D perhaps matches TRBD1 (5 bases). Trimming took off 2 bases at V and 3 bases at J, with 12 bases between the two ends. The CDR3 sequence is 16 residues long. The germline V gene has CDR1 KGHDR and CDR2 SFDVKD.

In this sample, this clone turned up a few times. This chain joins TRBV14 and TRBJ1-6; TRBD1 might be the D (6 bases). Trimming shortened V by 4 bases and J by 5 bases, and 6 bases separated the two germline ends. Per germline, CDR1 SGHDN and CDR2 FVKESK. This CDR3 comprises 13 residues. The DNA for the CDR3 is TGTGCCAGCAGCCGGACAGATAATTCACCCCTCCACTTT. It yields the protein CASSRTDNSPLHF.

This clone has just a few counts. V gene TRBV5-8 combines with J gene TRBJ2-7; TRBD1 is a possible D gene (5 bases). The V gene lost 4 bases and the J gene lost 7 bases, with 18 bases spanning the gap. This CDR3 has 14 amino acids. Germline CDR1 reads SGHTS; CDR2 reads YDEGEE. As DNA, the CDR3 is TGTGCCAGCAGCCGGACACCAGACCGCTGGGAGCAGTACTTC. Encoded protein: CASSRTPDRWEQYF.

The rearrangement uses TRBV5-1 and TRBJ1-1; 8 nucleotides agree with TRBD1. V was clipped by 0 bases and J by 9 bases; unmatched bases: 10. CDR3 length equals 15 residues. Germline CDR1 and CDR2: SGHRS and YFSETQ. The CDR3 DNA follows: TGCGCCAGCAGCTTGGAATTATCAGGGGGCAGGAAAGCTTTCTTT. Protein: CASSLELSGGRKAFF.

This clone was recorded only once. V is TRBV6-5 and J is TRBJ2-3; TRBD1 agrees at 7 bases. Germline V CDR1 and CDR2: MNHEY, SVGAGI. This CDR3 spans 15 amino acids. The ends lost 2 bases at V and 1 base at J; junction bases unmatched: 3. The CDR3 DNA reads as TGTGCCAGCAGTTACGGGGACAGAGGCACAGATACGCAGTATTTT. It encodes CASSYGDRGTDTQYF.

The chain joins TRBV7-9 to TRBJ1-1, with TRBD1 identical over 7 bases. CDR3 size: 15 residues. J lost 1 base, V lost 5 bases, and 7 bases had no gene match. Germline V gene sequence: CDR1 SEHNR, CDR2 FQNEAQ (reference sequence). CDR3 coding DNA: TGTGCCAGCAGCACCTGGGACAGAAAGAACACTGAAGCTTTCTTT. Amino acids: CASSTWDRKNTEAFF.

V gene TRBV4-1 combines with J gene TRBJ1-4; no definite D call. Trimming took 1 base from V and 14 from J, leaving 14 bases between them. The CDR3 has 13 amino acids. Germline assignment: CDR1 MGHRA and CDR2 YSYEKL. This CDR3 reads CASSQGAYSGLFF. CDR3 nucleotide sequence: TGCGCCAGCAGCCAAGGGGCGTATTCGGGGCTGTTTTTT.

This clone was detected a few times. The junction does not match germline at one end; this may be a read error. The V and J genes are TRBV30 and TRBJ1-1; 8 bases match TRBD1. Germline CDR1 and CDR2: GTSNPN and SVGIG (reference sequence). The CDR3 runs to 11 residues. This chain's CDR3 is CAWSMAGGGIF. CDR3 nucleotide sequence: TGTGCCTGGAGTATGGCAGGGGGCGGGATCTTT.

This clone has just a few counts. This sequence joins TRBV28 and TRBJ1-5; 7 bases match TRBD1. The CDR3 loop spans 11 amino acids. In germline, CDR1 is MDHEN, CDR2 SYDVKM. The V and J ends lost 6 bases and 15 bases, in that order; junction bases with no gene match: 8. The CDR3 bases are TGTGCCAGCAGATCGACAGGGTTTGGGCATTTT. Translating gives CASRSTGFGHF.

This clone was recorded only once. V gene TRBV3-1 (or the pseudogene TRBV3-2) combines with J gene TRBJ2-1; perhaps TRBD1 as D (5 bases). Looked up from germline, CDR1 is LGHDT and CDR2 is YNNKEL (reference sequence). This CDR3 is built from 15 residues. Trimming stripped 4 bases from V and 5 bases from J, with 15 bases between. The CDR3 nucleotides are TGTGCCAGCAGCCTGCCTGGGGCAGACAACAATGAGCAGTTCTTC. Translated, it gives CASSLPGADNNEQFF.

This rearrangement joins TRBV11-2 to TRBJ2-1; TRBD2 agrees at 13 bases. The CDR3 runs to 15 residues. CDR1 is SGHAT and CDR2 is FQNNGV in the germline V gene. V lost 1 base to trimming and J lost 9 bases; unmatched junction nucleotides: 3. DNA for the CDR3: TGTGCCAGCAGCTTAGGGACTAGCGGGAGTATTGAGCAGTTCTTC. Its protein is CASSLGTSGSIEQFF.

The chain joins TRBV4-2 to TRBJ2-5; 7 positions agree with TRBD2. The CDR3 has 16 residues. Germline CDR1 is LGHNA and CDR2 is YNFKEQ. V lost 5 bases to trimming and J lost 3 bases; unmatched junction nucleotides: 12. CDR3 DNA sequence: TGTGCCAGCAGCACCGGCGGTGCGGGGGATGAAGAGACCCAGTACTTC. Translating gives CASSTGGAGDEETQYF.

This chain joins TRBV6-5 and TRBJ2-2; 11 bases match TRBD2. From germline, CDR1 is MNHEY and CDR2 SVGAGI. The CDR3 consists of 16 residues. The V segment lost 4 bases and the J segment 7 bases; nucleotides outside the gene matches: 8. This CDR3 reads CASSFSTSGVHGELFF. CDR3 sequence (DNA): TGTGCCAGCAGTTTCTCGACTAGCGGGGTACACGGGGAGCTGTTTTTT.

The chain uses TRBV2 and TRBJ1-5, with 8 bases lining up with TRBD1. Germline CDR1 is SNHLY and CDR2 is FYNNEI. The CDR3 has 15 residues. V trimming: 8 bases; J trimming: 2 bases; junction bases outside the gene matches: 8. The CDR3 DNA is TGTGCCAGCGTATATCAGACAGGGGGCAATCAGCCCCAGCATTTT. Its translation is CASVYQTGGNQPQHF.

The CDR3 nucleotides read TGTGCCAGCAGCCCGGGACAGATCAAGGGTCAGCCCCAGCATTTT. It encodes CASSPGQIKGQPQHF. The V call is TRBV11-2, the J call TRBJ1-5, with 7 bases lining up with TRBD1. Germline values: CDR1 SGHAT, CDR2 FQNNGV. The trim removed 5 bases at V and 6 bases at J, leaving 10 bases unmatched. This CDR3 comprises 15 residues.

This sequence joins TRBV11-2 and TRBJ2-7, with TRBD2 as a possible D gene (5 bases). CDR1 SGHAT and CDR2 FQNNGV come from the germline V gene. The CDR3 extends over 15 amino acids. Between the trimmed V and J ends, which lost 1 base and 5 bases, there was a span of 15 bases. The CDR3 reads CASSLVLGDRDEQYF. For the CDR3, the DNA is TGTGCCAGCAGCTTAGTATTGGGAGATCGGGACGAGCAGTACTTC. Supplemented by reference TRBV11-2 and TRBJ2-7, the full variable domain reads EAGVAQSPRYKIIEKRQSVAFWCNPISGHATLYWYQQILGQGPKLLIQFQNNGVVDDSQLPKDRFSAERLKGVDSTLKIQPAKLEDSAVYLCASSLVLGDRDEQYFGPGTRLTVT.

There are a few counts of this clone. This rearrangement joins TRBV24-1 to TRBJ1-4; tentative D call: TRBD1 (6 bases). Trimming left V 2 bases short and J 8 bases short, with 14 bases between. The CDR3 extends over 15 amino acids. Per the germline V gene, CDR1 is KGHDR and CDR2 is SFDVKD. The CDR3 coding sequence is TGTGCCACCAGTGATTCGGGACATACCCGGGAAAAACTGTTTTTT. Amino acids: CATSDSGHTREKLFF.

This chain joins TRBV7-9 and TRBJ1-6; TRBD1 aligns across 8 bases. The CDR3 consists of 16 residues. Losses at the gene ends were 5 bases for V and 8 bases for J; bases not matched to a gene: 11. Germline V gene data show CDR1 as SEHNR and CDR2 as FQNEAQ (reference sequence). The chain's CDR3 is CASSRPGTGLDSPLHF. As DNA, the CDR3 is TGTGCCAGCAGCCGTCCCGGGACAGGTTTAGATTCACCCCTCCACTTT.

The CDR3 region is CASSQQANYGYTF. In nucleotides, the CDR3 is TGTGCCAGCTCACAACAGGCTAACTATGGCTACACCTTC. The gene calls are TRBV6-5 and TRBJ1-2; possible D gene TRBD1, 5 bases. The V gene lost 8 bases and the J gene lost 0 bases, with 10 bases spanning the gap. This CDR3 has 13 amino acids. CDR1 is MNHEY and CDR2 is SVGAGI in the germline V gene.

A word on this clone: Other DNA sequences in this specimen translate into the identical CDR3. V and J are TRBV11-2 and TRBJ2-1, with 9 nucleotides matching TRBD1. Germline CDR1 reads SGHAT; CDR2 reads FQNNGV. CDR3 length: 16 residues. After removal of 2 bases from V and 4 bases from J, the junction contained 6 bases not matched to a gene. DNA of the CDR3: TGTGCCAGCAGCTTATCCGGGACAGGGAATTACAATGAGCAGTTCTTC. This encodes CASSLSGTGNYNEQFF.